Below, one TCR beta chain is given with its context. The data are from a study of T-cell reconstitution after alpha-beta-depleted transplantation in children. TCRbeta library preparation incorporated unique molecular identifiers. TCRdb re-analysed the PCR reads in MiXCR, keeping a single row per CDR3 protein. The sample holds about 540,000 distinct CDR3 sequences, around 19% seen once. CDR1 and CDR2 from the germline V gene are SGHRS and YFSETQ. CDR3 length: 14 amino acids. V lost 5 bases and J lost 0, with 9 bases in between. The receptor's source is a human donor who donated a stem cell graft to a child with acute lymphoblastic leukemia. The sample consisted of PBMCs from the stem cell graft donor, taken from the stem cell graft. The gene calls are TRBV5-1 and TRBJ2-1, with D perhaps TRBD1 or TRBD2 (6 bases each). CDR3 bases: TGCGCCAGCAGAGAGGGGGGCTCCTACAATGAGCAGTTCTTC. It encodes CASREGGSYNEQFF.